These T cell receptor beta chains were read from a single sample in a study of PD-1 blockade in classical Hodgkin lymphoma. Generated by immunoSEQ multiplex PCR, the TCRdb table keeps only in-frame clones and is missing some. The sample contains about 22,000 clones, 91% of which appear only once. Sample: CD4+ T cells from blood. The receptor set was obtained from a human donor with classical Hodgkin lymphoma. Both conserved end residues are part of each CDR3. The order of the fields is CDR3 DNA, CDR3 protein, D gene, clone size, J gene, V gene. D genes are given only for firm matches. The listing skips clone size in some rows; elsewhere it reads once, few, many or a size class.

CDR3 DNA: TGTGCCAGCAGCCGAACTAGCGGCCAAGAGACCCAGTACTTC
CDR3 protein: CASSRTSGQETQYF
D gene: TRBD2
clone size: -
J gene: TRBJ2-5
V gene: TRBV5-5

CDR3 DNA: TGTGCCAGCAGCTTGGGACTAGCGGCTTCCTACGAGCAGTACTTC
CDR3 protein: CASSLGLAASYEQYF
D gene: TRBD2
clone size: -
J gene: TRBJ2-7
V gene: TRBV11-2

CDR3 DNA: TGCGCCAGCAGCCAGGGACATACGACGATCAATGAGCAGTTCTTC
CDR3 protein: CASSQGHTTINEQFF
D gene: -
clone size: -
J gene: TRBJ2-1
V gene: TRBV5-1

CDR3 DNA: TGCAGCGTTGAAGTTGCCCAGGGGGCGGAAGCTTTCTTT
CDR3 protein: CSVEVAQGAEAFF
D gene: TRBD1
clone size: -
J gene: TRBJ1-1
V gene: TRBV29-1

CDR3 DNA: TGTGCCAGCAGTGTGGGGGGTCCCCAAGAGACCCAGTACTTC
CDR3 protein: CASSVGGPQETQYF
D gene: -
clone size: -
J gene: TRBJ2-5
V gene: TRBV6-1

CDR3 DNA: TGTGCCAGCAGCGACCCTTTCGGGGGGCTAGCGGGGGGGCGCCAAGAGACCCAGTACTTC
CDR3 protein: CASSDPFGGLAGGRQETQYF
D gene: TRBD2
clone size: -
J gene: TRBJ2-5
V gene: TRBV7-8

CDR3 DNA: TGTGCCAGCAGAGTGGACAGGGCGGCTTTCTTT
CDR3 protein: CASRVDRAAFF
D gene: TRBD1
clone size: -
J gene: TRBJ1-1
V gene: TRBV6-1

CDR3 DNA: TGTGCCAGCACCGGGGGGGCAGGCAATCAGCCCCAGCATTTT
CDR3 protein: CASTGGAGNQPQHF
D gene: -
clone size: -
J gene: TRBJ1-5
V gene: TRBV6-6

CDR3 DNA: TGTGCCAGTAGTATTTTGGAGTTGACCTCTGGAAACACCATATATTTT
CDR3 protein: CASSILELTSGNTIYF
D gene: -
clone size: -
J gene: TRBJ1-3
V gene: TRBV19

CDR3 DNA: TGTGCCAGCAGTGCTCGATGGACCGGCACAGATACGCAGTATTTT
CDR3 protein: CASSARWTGTDTQYF
D gene: -
clone size: -
J gene: TRBJ2-3
V gene: TRBV6-1

CDR3 DNA: TGTGCCAGCAGCATAGGGGGTAGCGGCGGATCGAACACCGGGGAGCTGTTTTTT
CDR3 protein: CASSIGGSGGSNTGELFF
D gene: -
clone size: -
J gene: TRBJ2-2
V gene: TRBV5-4

CDR3 DNA: TGCGCCAGCAGCCAAGATGTACGGGGAGGGAATAATTCACCCCTCCACTTT
CDR3 protein: CASSQDVRGGNNSPLHF
D gene: -
clone size: -
J gene: TRBJ1-6
V gene: TRBV4-3

CDR3 DNA: TGTGCCAGCAGTGAAATGATGGGAGTTTCACCCCTCCACTTT
CDR3 protein: CASSEMMGVSPLHF
D gene: -
clone size: few
J gene: TRBJ1-6
V gene: TRBV6-4

CDR3 DNA: TGCGCCAGCAGCTTGGGACTAGCGGGGGGTAATGAGCAGTTCTTC
CDR3 protein: CASSLGLAGGNEQFF
D gene: TRBD2
clone size: -
J gene: TRBJ2-1
V gene: TRBV5-1

CDR3 DNA: TGTGCCAGCAGCTTAGCGCTCAGTCCAGCTAAAGAAGCTTTCTTT
CDR3 protein: CASSLALSPAKEAFF
D gene: -
clone size: once
J gene: TRBJ1-1
V gene: TRBV7-9

CDR3 DNA: TGTGCCACTACGACAGGGCGAAACACCATATATTTT
CDR3 protein: CATTTGRNTIYF
D gene: TRBD1
clone size: -
J gene: TRBJ1-3
V gene: TRBV15

CDR3 DNA: TGTGCCAGCAGTCCCGAACTAGCGCACAATGAGCAGTTCTTC
CDR3 protein: CASSPELAHNEQFF
D gene: TRBD2
clone size: -
J gene: TRBJ2-1
V gene: TRBV7-2

CDR3 DNA: TGTGTCAGAAGCCCGACAGGGGAGACTGAAGCTTTCTTT
CDR3 protein: CVRSPTGETEAFF
D gene: -
clone size: -
J gene: TRBJ1-1
V gene: TRBV7-5

CDR3 DNA: TGTGCCTGGAGTGTAATCTGGGCCAGGCGGGTGAACACTGAAGCTTTCTTT
CDR3 protein: CAWSVIWARRVNTEAFF
D gene: -
clone size: -
J gene: TRBJ1-1
V gene: TRBV30

CDR3 DNA: TGTGCCAGCAGCTTAGGGGGGGGGCCTAACAACGAGCAGTACTTC
CDR3 protein: CASSLGGGPNNEQYF
D gene: -
clone size: -
J gene: TRBJ2-7
V gene: TRBV7-6

CDR3 DNA: TGTGCCAGCAGCAATAGTGGCAGAACCTCTGGAAACACCATATATTTT
CDR3 protein: CASSNSGRTSGNTIYF
D gene: -
clone size: -
J gene: TRBJ1-3
V gene: TRBV7-9

CDR3 DNA: TGTGCCACCAGCAGAGATGGACAGGGGGCGTTTAACGAGCAGTACTTC
CDR3 protein: CATSRDGQGAFNEQYF
D gene: TRBD1
clone size: -
J gene: TRBJ2-7
V gene: TRBV15

CDR3 DNA: TGTGCCAGCAGCGTAAATACAGGGCCAGACTCTGGAAACACCATATATTTT
CDR3 protein: CASSVNTGPDSGNTIYF
D gene: -
clone size: -
J gene: TRBJ1-3
V gene: TRBV9

CDR3 DNA: TGTGCCAGTCGCGCAGGGGGGAACACTGAAGCTTTCTTT
CDR3 protein: CASRAGGNTEAFF
D gene: TRBD1
clone size: -
J gene: TRBJ1-1
V gene: TRBV18